This TCR beta chain was identified in a study of shared clonotypes between healthy human individuals. Execution of the assay was at deep level. Clones were sequenced by immunoSEQ multiplex PCR, and TCRdb holds only the in-frame ones, with some missing. The sample has millions of clones, 95% seen once; the top ten hold approximately 0.13%. This clone has more than one count but fewer than ten. The identical CDR3 is also encoded by other nucleotide sequences in the sample. Germline assignment: CDR1 GTSNPN and CDR2 SVGIG (reference sequence). The ends were cut back, 1 base at V and 6 bases at J, with 0 bases in the middle. This CDR3 has 10 amino acids.

The specimen was naive CD4+ T cells sorted from blood. Subset in this sample: CD45RA+ positively selected. The chain is built from TRBV30 and TRBJ1-4; D remains unclear. The TCR sequence derives from a man aged 18 to 30 in good health. This CDR3 reads CAWSDEKLFF. The CDR3 DNA reads as TGTGCCTGGAGTGATGAAAAACTGTTTTTT. Full variable domain (remainder filled in from reference TRBV30 and TRBJ1-4): SQTIHQWPATLVQPVGSPLSLECTVEGTSNPNLYWYRQAAGRGLQLLFYSVGIGQISSEVPQNLSASRPQDRQFILSSKKLLLSDSGFYLCAWSDEKLFFGSGTQLSVL.